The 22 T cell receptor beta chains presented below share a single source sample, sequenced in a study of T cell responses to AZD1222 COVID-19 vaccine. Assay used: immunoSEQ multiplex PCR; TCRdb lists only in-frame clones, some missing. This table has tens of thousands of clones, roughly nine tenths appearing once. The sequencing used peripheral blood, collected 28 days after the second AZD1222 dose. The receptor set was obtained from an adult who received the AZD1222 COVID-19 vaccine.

The CDR3, as DNA: TGTGCCAGCAGTTTTTCAACTCCCAACGAGCAGTACTTC. This codes for CASSFSTPNEQYF. The chain has TRBV28 and TRBJ2-7; D remains ambiguous. This CDR3 has 13 amino acids. Deletions cut 3 bases from V and 5 bases from J, with 11 bases between. Germline CDR1 reads MDHEN; CDR2 reads SYDVKM.

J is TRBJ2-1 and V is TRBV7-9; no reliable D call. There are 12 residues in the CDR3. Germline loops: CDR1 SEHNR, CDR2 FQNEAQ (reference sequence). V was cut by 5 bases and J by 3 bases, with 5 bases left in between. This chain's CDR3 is CASSGYYNEQFF. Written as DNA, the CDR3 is TGTGCCAGCAGCGGATACTACAATGAGCAGTTCTTC.

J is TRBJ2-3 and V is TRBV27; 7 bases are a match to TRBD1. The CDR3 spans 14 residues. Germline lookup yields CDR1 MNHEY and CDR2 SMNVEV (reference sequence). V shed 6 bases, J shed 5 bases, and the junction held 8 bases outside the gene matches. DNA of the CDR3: TGTGCCAGCAGCCTGAAGGGGGCGGGAGATACGCAGTATTTT. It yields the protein CASSLKGAGDTQYF.

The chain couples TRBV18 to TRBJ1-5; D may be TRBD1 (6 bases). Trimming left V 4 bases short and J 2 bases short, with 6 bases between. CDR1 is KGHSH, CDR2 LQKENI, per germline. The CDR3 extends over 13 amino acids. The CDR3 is CASSRTGNQPQHF. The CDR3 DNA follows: TGTGCCAGCTCACGGACAGGCAATCAGCCCCAGCATTTT. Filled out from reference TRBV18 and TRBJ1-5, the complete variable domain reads NAGVMQNPRHLVRRRGQEARLRCSPMKGHSHVYWYRQLPEEGLKFMVYLQKENIIDESGMPKERFSAEFPKEGPSILRIQQVVRGDSAAYFCASSRTGNQPQHFGDGTRLSIL.

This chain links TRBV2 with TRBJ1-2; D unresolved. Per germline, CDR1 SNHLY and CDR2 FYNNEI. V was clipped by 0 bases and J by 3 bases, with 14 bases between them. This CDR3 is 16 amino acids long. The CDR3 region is CASSEARIGRDYGYTF. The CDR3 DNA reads TGTGCCAGCAGTGAAGCAAGGATCGGGCGCGACTATGGCTACACCTTC.

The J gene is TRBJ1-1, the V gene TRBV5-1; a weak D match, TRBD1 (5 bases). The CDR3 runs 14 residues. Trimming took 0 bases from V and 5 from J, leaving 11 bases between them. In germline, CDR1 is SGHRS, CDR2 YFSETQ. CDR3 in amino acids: CASSLGGSRTEAFF. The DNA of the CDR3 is TGCGCCAGCAGCTTGGGGGGGAGTAGGACTGAAGCTTTCTTT.

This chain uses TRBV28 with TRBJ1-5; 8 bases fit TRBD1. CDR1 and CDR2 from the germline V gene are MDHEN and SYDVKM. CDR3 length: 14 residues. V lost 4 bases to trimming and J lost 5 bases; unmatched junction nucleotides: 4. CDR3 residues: CASSSGTGYQPQHF. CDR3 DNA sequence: TGTGCCAGCAGTTCCGGGACAGGCTATCAGCCCCAGCATTTT.

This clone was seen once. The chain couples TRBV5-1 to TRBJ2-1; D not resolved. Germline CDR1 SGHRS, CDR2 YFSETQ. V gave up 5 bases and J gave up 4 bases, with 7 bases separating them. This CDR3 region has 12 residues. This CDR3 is CASRANYNEQFF. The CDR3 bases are TGCGCCAGCAGGGCGAATTACAATGAGCAGTTCTTC.

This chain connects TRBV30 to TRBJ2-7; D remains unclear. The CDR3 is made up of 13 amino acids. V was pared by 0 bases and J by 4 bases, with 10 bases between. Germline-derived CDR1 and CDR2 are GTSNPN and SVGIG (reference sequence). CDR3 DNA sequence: TGTGCCTGGAGTGTCAAGGGCTTGTACGAGCAGTACTTC. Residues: CAWSVKGLYEQYF.

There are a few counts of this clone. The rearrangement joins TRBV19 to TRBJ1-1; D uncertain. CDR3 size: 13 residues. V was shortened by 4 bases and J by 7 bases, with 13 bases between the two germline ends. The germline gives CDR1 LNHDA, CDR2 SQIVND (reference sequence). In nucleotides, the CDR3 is TGTGCCAGTAGTAGCCACTTGGGGATTGAAGCTTTCTTT. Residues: CASSSHLGIEAFF. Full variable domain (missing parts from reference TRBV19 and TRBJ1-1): DGGITQSPKYLFRKEGQNVTLSCEQNLNHDAMYWYRQDPGQGLRLIYYSQIVNDFQKGDIAEGYSVSREKKESFPLTVTSAQKNPTAFYLCASSSHLGIEAFFGQGTRLTVV.

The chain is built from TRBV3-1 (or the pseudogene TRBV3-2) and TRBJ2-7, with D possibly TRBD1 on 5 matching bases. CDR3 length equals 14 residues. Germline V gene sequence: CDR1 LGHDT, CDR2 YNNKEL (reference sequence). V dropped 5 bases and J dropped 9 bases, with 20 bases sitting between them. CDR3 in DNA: TGTGCCAGCAGCGGCTCCACAGGCAAAGGGTCGCAGTACTTC. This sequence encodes CASSGSTGKGSQYF.

The CDR3 DNA follows: TGTGCCAGCTCAGGGAATGAGCAGTTCTTC. Translating gives CASSGNEQFF. The chain links TRBV18 to TRBJ2-1; D call uncertain. Germline V lookup: CDR1 KGHSH, CDR2 LQKENI. The CDR3 extends over 10 amino acids. Trimming left V 5 bases short and J 7 bases short, with 3 bases between.

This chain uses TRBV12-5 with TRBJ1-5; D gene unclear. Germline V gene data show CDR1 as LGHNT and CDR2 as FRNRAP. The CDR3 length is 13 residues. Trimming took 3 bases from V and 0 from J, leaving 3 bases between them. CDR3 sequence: CASGFDSNQPQHF. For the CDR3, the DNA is TGTGCTAGTGGTTTCGATAGCAATCAGCCCCAGCATTTT.

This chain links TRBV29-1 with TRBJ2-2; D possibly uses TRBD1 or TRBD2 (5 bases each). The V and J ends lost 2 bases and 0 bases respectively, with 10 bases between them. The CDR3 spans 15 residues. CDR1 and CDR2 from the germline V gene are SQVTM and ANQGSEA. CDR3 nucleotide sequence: TGCAGCGTTGAACCGGGACCATCGAACACCGGGGAGCTGTTTTTT. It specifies CSVEPGPSNTGELFF.

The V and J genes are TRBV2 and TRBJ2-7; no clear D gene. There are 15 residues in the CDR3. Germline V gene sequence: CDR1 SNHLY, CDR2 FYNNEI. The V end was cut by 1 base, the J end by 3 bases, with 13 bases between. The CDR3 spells CASSEGGVGIYEQYF. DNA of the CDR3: TGTGCCAGCAGTGAAGGAGGTGTGGGGATCTACGAGCAGTACTTC.

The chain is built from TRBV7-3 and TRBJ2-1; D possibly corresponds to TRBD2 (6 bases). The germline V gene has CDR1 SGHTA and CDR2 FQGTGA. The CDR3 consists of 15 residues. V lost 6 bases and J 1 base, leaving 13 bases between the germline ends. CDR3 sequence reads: CASSGGGESYNEQFF. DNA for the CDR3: TGTGCCAGCAGTGGCGGAGGGGAGTCCTACAATGAGCAGTTCTTC.

CDR3 residues: CASSSRGQGVSDYGYTF. CDR3 DNA: TGTGCCAGTAGTTCCCGGGGACAGGGGGTCTCGGACTATGGCTACACCTTC. The J gene is TRBJ1-2, the V gene TRBV19, with TRBD1 matching over 11 bases. CDR3 length: 17 amino acids. J was trimmed by 3 bases and V by 5 bases; bases with no gene match: 11. The germline V gene has CDR1 LNHDA and CDR2 SQIVND (reference sequence).

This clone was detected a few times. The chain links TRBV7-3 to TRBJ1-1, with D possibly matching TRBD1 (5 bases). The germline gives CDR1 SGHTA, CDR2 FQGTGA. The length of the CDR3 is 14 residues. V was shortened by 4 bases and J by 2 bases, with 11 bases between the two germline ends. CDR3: CASSSMGGNTEAFF. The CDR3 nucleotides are TGTGCCAGCAGCTCCATGGGGGGAAACACTGAAGCTTTCTTT.

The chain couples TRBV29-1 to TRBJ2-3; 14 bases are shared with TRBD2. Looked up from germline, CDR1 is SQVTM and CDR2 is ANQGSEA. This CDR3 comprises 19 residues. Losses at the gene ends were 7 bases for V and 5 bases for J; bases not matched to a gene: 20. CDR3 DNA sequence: TGCAGCGCCCCTAAACCTCCGCCGGGACTAGCGGGAGCGAAAGATACGCAGTATTTT. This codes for CSAPKPPPGLAGAKDTQYF.

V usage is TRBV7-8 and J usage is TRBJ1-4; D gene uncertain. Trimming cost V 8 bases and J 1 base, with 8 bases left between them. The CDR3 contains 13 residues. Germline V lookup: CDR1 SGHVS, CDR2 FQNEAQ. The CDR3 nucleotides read TGTGCCAGCGCCGGTCTAACTAATGAAAAACTGTTTTTT. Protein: CASAGLTNEKLFF.

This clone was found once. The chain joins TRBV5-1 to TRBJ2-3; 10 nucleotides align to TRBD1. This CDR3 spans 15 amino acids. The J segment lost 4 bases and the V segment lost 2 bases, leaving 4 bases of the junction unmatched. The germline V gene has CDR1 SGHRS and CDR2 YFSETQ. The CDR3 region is CASSLSTGGPDTQYF. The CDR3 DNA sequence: TGCGCCAGCAGCTTATCGACAGGGGGCCCAGATACGCAGTATTTT.

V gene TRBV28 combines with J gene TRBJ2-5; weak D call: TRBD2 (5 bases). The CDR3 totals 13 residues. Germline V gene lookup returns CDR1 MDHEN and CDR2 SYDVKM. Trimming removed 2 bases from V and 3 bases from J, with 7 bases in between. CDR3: CASSLLGEETQYF. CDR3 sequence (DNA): TGTGCCAGCAGTTTACTGGGAGAAGAGACCCAGTACTTC.